This TCR beta chain was recovered during a study of shared clonotypes between healthy human individuals. Broader study findings: Investigators collected only blood, and repertoires in tissues likely differ.

A note on this clone: Its cognate antigen is unknown.

Measured with immunoSEQ multiplex PCR; TCRdb has only the in-frame clones, and not every one. Here the sample spans 1.5 million to 2.5 million clones, roughly 95% being singletons. This CDR3 region has 17 residues. V shed 5 bases, J shed 6 bases, and the junction held 12 bases outside the gene matches. Germline V gene lookup returns CDR1 SGHVS and CDR2 FQNEAQ. Positively selected for CCR7, the CD45RO-negative cells used as naive CD8 cells excluded terminally differentiated effector memory CD45RA+ cells. Sample: naive CD8+ T cells sorted from blood. This chain connects TRBV7-8 to TRBJ2-2, with 10 bases matching TRBD2. The receptor's source is a man aged 18 to 30 in good health. CDR3 bases: TGTGCCAGCAGCAAAGAGGCCTGGCTAGCGGGAGCCGGGGAGCTGTTTTTT. Residues: CASSKEAWLAGAGELFF. The full variable domain, with the rest looked up from reference TRBV7-8 and TRBJ2-2, is GAGVSQSPRYKVAKRGQDVALRCDPISGHVSLFWYQQALGQGPEFLTYFQNEAQLDKSGLPSDRFFAERPEGSVSTLKIQRTQQEDSAVYLCASSKEAWLAGAGELFFGEGSRLTVL.